This entry lists 30 T cell receptor beta chains sequenced from one sample in a study of technical replicates of blood from a few donors. Here immunoSEQ multiplex PCR was the method, and the copy in TCRdb shows in-frame clones only, minus some. The sample contains over 85,000 clones, around 96% of which appear only once. Sequencing was carried out using T cells isolated from PBMCs. All receptors come from a human donor in good health.

This chain links TRBV7-8 with TRBJ1-3, with TRBD1 matching over 9 bases. The CDR3 sequence is 20 residues long. After removal of 1 base from V and 0 bases from J, the junction contained 13 bases not matched to a gene. The V gene's germline CDR1 is SGHVS and CDR2 FQNEAQ. CDR3 in DNA: TGTGCCAGCAGCTTAGTCAGGGACAGGGACTATGTTCCCTCTGGAAACACCATATATTTT. Amino acids: CASSLVRDRDYVPSGNTIYF.

This rearrangement joins TRBV11-2 to TRBJ1-2; a weak D match, TRBD1 (6 bases). Deletions cut 1 base from V and 0 bases from J, with 15 bases between. CDR3 size: 17 residues. Germline CDR1 and CDR2: SGHAT and FQNNGV. The CDR3 sequence: CASSLVRLDSPNYGYTF. The CDR3 region has the DNA TGTGCCAGCAGCTTAGTCCGTCTGGACAGCCCTAACTATGGCTACACCTTC.

The CDR3 coding sequence is TGCGCCAGCAGCCCTCGAATAACTAGCGGGAGAAAATACGAGCAGTACTTC. Translating it yields CASSPRITSGRKYEQYF. The rearrangement links TRBV4-1 to TRBJ2-7; 11 bases fit TRBD2. Germline V lookup: CDR1 MGHRA, CDR2 YSYEKL. There are 17 residues in the CDR3. V dropped 4 bases and J dropped 4; count of bases not matched to a gene: 12.

The chain employs TRBV9 and TRBJ2-5, with TRBD2 as a possible D gene (5 bases). With 3 bases removed from V and 5 bases from J, the gap between germline ends came to 11 bases. CDR1 and CDR2 from the germline V gene are SGDLS and YYNGEE. CDR3 length: 13 amino acids. CDR3 region: CASSEDLPETQYF. The CDR3 DNA sequence: TGTGCCAGCAGCGAGGACTTACCGGAGACCCAGTACTTC.

The chain couples TRBV27 to TRBJ1-1, with D maybe TRBD1 (5 bases). The CDR3 runs 12 residues. Trimming took 5 bases from V and 7 from J, leaving 11 bases between them. Germline values: CDR1 MNHEY, CDR2 SMNVEV (reference sequence). CDR3 sequence (DNA): TGTGCCAGCAGTGTCCGGGGGGGTGAAGCTTTCTTT. Its translation is CASSVRGGEAFF.

This sequence joins TRBV25-1 and TRBJ2-3; a possible D gene is TRBD2 (5 bases). The CDR3 consists of 10 residues. V lost 6 bases and J lost 8, with 6 bases in between. CDR1 is MGHDK and CDR2 is SYGVNS in the germline V gene. The CDR3 loop reads CASRGVTQYF. CDR3 DNA: TGTGCCAGCAGGGGAGTTACGCAGTATTTT.

This clone was observed a single time. The rearrangement joins TRBV4-2 to TRBJ2-3, with TRBD1 matching over 8 bases. CDR3 length equals 16 residues. The V gene's germline CDR1 is LGHNA and CDR2 YNFKEQ. After removal of 0 bases from V and 2 bases from J, the junction contained 4 bases not matched to a gene. The CDR3 loop is CASSQDDRGYTDTQYF. The CDR3 region has the DNA TGTGCCAGCAGCCAAGATGACAGGGGTTACACAGATACGCAGTATTTT.

This clone came up once. The V gene is TRBV27, the J gene TRBJ2-7; D is perhaps TRBD1 (6 bases). The V end was cut by 6 bases, the J end by 5 bases, with 17 bases between. Germline values: CDR1 MNHEY, CDR2 SMNVEV (reference sequence). CDR3 length: 14 amino acids. The CDR3 DNA follows: TGTGCCAGCAGGCAAGGGGGTTTCAGGAACGAGCAGTACTTC. This translates into CASRQGGFRNEQYF.

The V and J genes are TRBV7-2 and TRBJ2-5; TRBD1 agrees at 7 bases. The CDR3 spans 14 residues. The germline CDR1 and CDR2 sequences are SGHTA and FQGNSA. Trimming removed 1 base from V and 5 bases from J; junction bases left unmatched: 4. CDR3 region: CASSLEDRWETQYF. CDR3 in DNA: TGTGCCAGCAGCTTAGAGGACAGGTGGGAGACCCAGTACTTC.

The rearrangement uses TRBV27 and TRBJ2-2; TRBD2 matches at 16 bases. V lost 1 base and J lost 4; bases outside the gene matches: 6. The CDR3 contains 19 residues. Germline V gene sequence: CDR1 MNHEY, CDR2 SMNVEV (reference sequence). CDR3 bases: TGTGCCAGCAGTTTATTGGGACTAGCGGGAGGGCCGGGCACCGGGGAGCTGTTTTTT. Translation gives CASSLLGLAGGPGTGELFF.

This clone was observed a handful of times. The chain recombines TRBV29-1 with TRBJ1-1, with TRBD1 matching over 9 bases. CDR3 size: 13 residues. Germline V gene sequence: CDR1 SQVTM, CDR2 ANQGSEA. V was clipped by 6 bases and J by 1 base; unmatched bases: 3. The CDR3 reads CSVRQGGNTEAFF. In nucleotides, the CDR3 is TGCAGCGTAAGACAGGGGGGGAACACTGAAGCTTTCTTT.

This chain connects TRBV9 to TRBJ2-3, with D perhaps TRBD1 (6 bases). CDR1 is SGDLS, CDR2 YYNGEE, per germline. V was clipped by 4 bases and J by 10 bases, with 22 bases between them. This CDR3 spans 15 amino acids. The CDR3 loop reads CASSPRQETPGPQYF. As DNA, the CDR3 is TGTGCCAGCAGCCCGAGACAGGAAACTCCAGGTCCGCAGTATTTT. Full variable domain (remainder filled in from reference TRBV9 and TRBJ2-3): DSGVTQTPKHLITATGQRVTLRCSPRSGDLSVYWYQQSLDQGLQFLIQYYNGEERAKGNILERFSAQQFPDLHSELNLSSLELGDSALYFCASSPRQETPGPQYFGPGTRLTVL.

This clone occurred once. V and J are TRBV18 and TRBJ2-1; the D is unclear. The germline V gene encodes CDR1 KGHSH and CDR2 LQKENI. V shed 4 bases and J shed 9 bases, with 7 bases lying between them. The CDR3 is 11 amino acids. The CDR3 sequence: CASSRHPEQFF. For the CDR3, the DNA is TGTGCCAGCTCACGACATCCTGAGCAGTTCTTC.

This chain uses TRBV29-1 with TRBJ2-1; tentative D call: TRBD1 (6 bases). V was trimmed by 3 bases and J by 4 bases, leaving 10 bases between them. This CDR3 region has 13 residues. Germline V gene sequence: CDR1 SQVTM, CDR2 ANQGSEA. Written as DNA, the CDR3 is TGCAGCGTTGACAGGACAGCGTACAATGAGCAGTTCTTC. This encodes CSVDRTAYNEQFF.

This chain joins TRBV7-2 and TRBJ2-1; D possibly corresponds to TRBD1 (6 bases). The CDR3 length is 15 residues. Germline V gene lookup returns CDR1 SGHTA and CDR2 FQGNSA. Trimming took 1 base from V and 5 from J, leaving 12 bases between them. The CDR3 region is CASSLGRRGNNEQFF. In DNA, the CDR3 is TGTGCCAGCAGCTTAGGTCGCAGGGGCAACAATGAGCAGTTCTTC. Full variable domain (missing parts from reference TRBV7-2 and TRBJ2-1): GAGVSQSPSNKVTEKGKDVELRCDPISGHTALYWYRQSLGQGLEFLIYFQGNSAPDKSGLPSDRFSAERTGGSVSTLTIQRTQQEDSAVYLCASSLGRRGNNEQFFGPGTRLTVL.

As for this clone: Other DNA sequences within the sample encode an identical CDR3. V gene TRBV19 combines with J gene TRBJ2-3; no definite D call. CDR3 length: 13 residues. Trimming shortened V by 3 bases and J by 1 base, and 5 bases separated the two germline ends. Germline-derived CDR1 and CDR2 are LNHDA and SQIVND (reference sequence). The DNA for the CDR3 is TGTGCCAGTAGTATTTCTCGCACAGATACGCAGTATTTT. Protein product: CASSISRTDTQYF.

This clone was observed once. V and J are TRBV2 and TRBJ2-2; 8 bases map to TRBD2. Per the germline V gene, CDR1 is SNHLY and CDR2 is FYNNEI. The V gene end was trimmed by 4 bases and the J gene end by 5 bases; junction bases not matched to a gene: 24. CDR3 length: 21 amino acids. As DNA, the CDR3 is TGTGCCAGCAGTGGGTCTAGGCTAGCGGGCCTGTTTGGTGATAAGACCGGGGAGCTGTTTTTT. It specifies CASSGSRLAGLFGDKTGELFF.

J is TRBJ2-5 and V is TRBV7-9, with TRBD2 identical over 10 bases. Germline values: CDR1 SEHNR, CDR2 FQNEAQ (reference sequence). Trimming at V came to 3 bases and at J to 5 bases, leaving 12 bases not matched to a gene. This CDR3 contains 17 residues. The chain's CDR3 is CASSFRPKGLAQETQYF. The CDR3 DNA reads TGTGCCAGCAGCTTTCGACCGAAGGGACTAGCGCAGGAGACCCAGTACTTC.

This chain connects TRBV14 to TRBJ2-7; no reliable D call. Germline assignment: CDR1 SGHDN and CDR2 FVKESK. Trimming cost V 0 bases and J 5 bases, with 11 bases left between them. There are 14 residues in the CDR3. The CDR3, as DNA: TGTGCCAGCAGCCAAGAAGACTTGATCAACGAGCAGTACTTC. Protein: CASSQEDLINEQYF.

The chain carries TRBV11-3 and TRBJ2-1; 7 bases agree with TRBD2. Trimming at V came to 5 bases and at J to 6 bases, leaving 13 bases not matched to a gene. The CDR3 spans 16 residues. Germline CDR1 SGHNT, CDR2 YENEEA. The CDR3 DNA is TGTGCCAGCAGCCCCTGGGGGGTCGGCGGGAGCAATGAGCAGTTCTTC. This codes for CASSPWGVGGSNEQFF.

The V call is TRBV11-3, the J call TRBJ2-7; 13 nucleotides match TRBD2. Unmatched junction bases numbered 4, after V lost 1 base and J lost 4 bases. CDR3 size: 16 residues. Germline assignment: CDR1 SGHNT and CDR2 YENEEA. In DNA, the CDR3 is TGTGCCAGCAGCTTAGTAGGACTAGCGGGAGATTACGAGCAGTACTTC. Amino acids: CASSLVGLAGDYEQYF.

The chain combines TRBV6-1 with TRBJ2-7; 10 bases fit TRBD2. The CDR3 is made up of 15 amino acids. Germline CDR1 is MNHNS and CDR2 is SASEGT. The trim removed 4 bases at V and 7 bases at J, leaving 10 bases unmatched. The CDR3 DNA is TGTGCCAGCAGTGGATCTAGCGGGGGAGGTCGGGAGCAGTACTTC. Protein product: CASSGSSGGGREQYF.

The chain has TRBV28 and TRBJ2-7; D ambiguous. Trimming removed 5 bases at V and 3 bases at J, with 5 bases between. The germline gives CDR1 MDHEN, CDR2 SYDVKM. This CDR3 is built from 11 residues. The CDR3 nucleotides are TGTGCCAGCAGTCCCGGCTACGAGCAGTACTTC. This codes for CASSPGYEQYF. Supplemented by reference TRBV28 and TRBJ2-7, the full variable domain reads DVKVTQSSRYLVKRTGEKVFLECVQDMDHENMFWYRQDPGLGLRLIYFSYDVKMKEKGDIPEGYSVSREKKERFSLILESASTNQTSMYLCASSPGYEQYFGPGTRLTVT.

The chain employs TRBV27 and TRBJ1-5, with a weak D call TRBD1 (6 bases). The V gene's germline CDR1 is MNHEY and CDR2 SMNVEV (reference sequence). V gave up 0 bases and J gave up 6 bases, with 15 bases separating them. The CDR3 is made up of 16 amino acids. CDR3 sequence (DNA): TGTGCCAGCAGTTTATCAGCGGGGGGCAGGGGTCAGCCCCAGCATTTT. It codes for CASSLSAGGRGQPQHF.

The chain combines TRBV7-2 with TRBJ2-1; D possibly corresponds to TRBD2 (5 bases). Trimming pared 2 bases from V and 8 bases from J, leaving 10 bases between. The CDR3 totals 13 residues. Germline V gives CDR1 SGHTA, CDR2 FQGNSA. The CDR3 DNA reads as TGTGCCAGCAGCTTAACTAGGGCATATGAGCAGTTCTTC. Amino acid sequence: CASSLTRAYEQFF.

This chain joins TRBV14 and TRBJ2-1; 10 bases align to TRBD2. CDR3 length equals 15 residues. The germline V gene has CDR1 SGHDN and CDR2 FVKESK. The J segment lost 4 bases and the V segment lost 4 bases, leaving 4 bases of the junction unmatched. The CDR3 nucleotides read TGTGCCAGCAGCCCTCTAGCGGGAGTATACAATGAGCAGTTCTTC. Amino acid sequence: CASSPLAGVYNEQFF. Using reference TRBV14 and TRBJ2-1 for the parts outside the CDR3, the full variable domain is EAGVTQFPSHSVIEKGQTVTLRCDPISGHDNLYWYRRVMGKEIKFLLHFVKESKQDESGMPNNRFLAERTGGTYSTLKVQPAELEDSGVYFCASSPLAGVYNEQFFGPGTRLTVL.

The chain links TRBV9 to TRBJ2-7; the match to TRBD1 covers 7 bases. The CDR3 has 14 residues. V shed 3 bases, J shed 5 bases, and the junction held 8 bases outside the gene matches. Germline values: CDR1 SGDLS, CDR2 YYNGEE. In DNA form, the CDR3 reads TGTGCCAGCAGCGATCGAGACAGGGTGAACGAGCAGTACTTC. It specifies CASSDRDRVNEQYF.

The gene calls are TRBV19 and TRBJ1-1, with D uncertain. The germline V gene encodes CDR1 LNHDA and CDR2 SQIVND (reference sequence). The length of the CDR3 is 16 residues. The V end lost 4 bases, the J end lost 5 bases, and 20 bases lay between the germline ends. In nucleotides, the CDR3 is TGTGCCAGTAGTACCCTCTCCGCGGGGATGGAAACTGAAGCTTTCTTT. It yields the protein CASSTLSAGMETEAFF.

The chain links TRBV10-3 to TRBJ2-3; TRBD1 matches 9 bases. The trim removed 6 bases at V and 2 bases at J, leaving 3 bases unmatched. Germline CDR1 ENHRY, CDR2 SYGVKD. The CDR3 spans 14 residues. For the CDR3, the DNA is TGTGCCATCAGCCGGGACAGGGACACAGATACGCAGTATTTT. Amino acids: CAISRDRDTDTQYF.

The chain recombines TRBV27 with TRBJ2-3; TRBD2 matches 7 bases. This CDR3 spans 19 amino acids. Germline V CDR1 and CDR2: MNHEY, SMNVEV (reference sequence). Germline trimming cut 5 bases from V and 1 base from J; bases unmatched to any gene: 18. In DNA, the CDR3 is TGTGCCAGCAGTGCCCCCTACGGCTTCGCGGGAGTAGGCACAGATACGCAGTATTTT. Translation gives CASSAPYGFAGVGTDTQYF.